This T cell receptor (beta chain) was sequenced in a study of CD8+CD57+ T cells in acquired aplastic anemia. Turning to the study itself: Sorted CD4+ plus CD8+ cells gave DNA averaging about 3 ug. As sequenced from healthy donors, CD4+ cells averaged about 9.8 million reads.

The study, taken as a whole, reports: Any difference that existed in CD8+ Simpson's diversity between patients and controls was not significant.

CDR3 and TCR beta VDJ profiling relied on genomic DNA as the template. TCRdb used MiXCR to reprocess the reads, holding one entry per CDR3 protein. There are about 64,000 distinct CDR3 sequences in the sample; 45% to 70% occur only once, and 2% to 3% lies in the top ten. This clonotype is categorized as medium-sized. Its antigen is undetermined. The CDR3 has 14 residues. Per germline, CDR1 KGHDR and CDR2 SFDVKD. The V and J ends lost 6 bases and 4 bases respectively, with 9 bases between them. V gene TRBV24-1 combines with J gene TRBJ1-6, with D perhaps matching TRBD1 (5 bases). Sequencing input: sorted CD4+, CD8+, or CD8+CD57+ T cells (not recorded which) from PBMCs. This clonotype originated in a human donor in good health, serving as a control. The CDR3 loop is CATSSGQYNSPLHF. The DNA of the CDR3 is TGTGCCACCAGTTCGGGGCAATATAATTCACCCCTCCACTTT.